A selection of T cell receptor beta chains follows, all from one sample in a study of identical twins. TCRdb fed the 5' RACE reads into MiXCR, producing one record per CDR3 protein. The sample consists of hundreds of thousands of distinct CDR3 sequences, around 9.6% of them appearing once. Material for sequencing was memory (CD45RO+) T cells sorted from blood. These receptor sequences come from a woman younger than 30 in good health. The CDR3 runs from the conserved cysteine through the conserved F or W. D genes are given only for firm matches. Clone size is stated in some rows and not others, as once, few, many or a class when expanded.

j_gene: TRBJ2-7
v_gene: TRBV4-1
d_gene: TRBD1
abundance: .
CDR3nt: TGCGCCAGCAGCAATCCGGGACAGGGCTCGGGGGAGCAGTACTTC
CDR3aa: CASSNPGQGSGEQYF

j_gene: TRBJ1-2
v_gene: TRBV9
d_gene: .
abundance: many
CDR3nt: TGTGCCAGCAGCGTATCTGGCAATAACTATGGCTACACCTTC
CDR3aa: CASSVSGNNYGYTF

j_gene: TRBJ2-6
v_gene: TRBV21-1
d_gene: .
abundance: few
CDR3nt: TGTGCCAGCAGCAAAGCTCAAACGGGCGCCAACGTCCTGACTTTC
CDR3aa: CASSKAQTGANVLTF

j_gene: TRBJ2-5
v_gene: TRBV15
d_gene: TRBD2
abundance: many
CDR3nt: TGTGCCACCAGCAGAGATCCTAGCGGTGAGGAGACCCAGTACTTC
CDR3aa: CATSRDPSGEETQYF

j_gene: TRBJ2-7
v_gene: TRBV6-2/TRBV6-3
d_gene: .
abundance: .
CDR3nt: TGTGCCAGCAAACGTGAGGGCTACGAGCAGTACTTC
CDR3aa: CASKREGYEQYF

j_gene: TRBJ1-5
v_gene: TRBV7-9
d_gene: .
abundance: few
CDR3nt: TGTGCCAGCAGCTCACGGGGGGACGGCAATCAGCCCCAGCATTTT
CDR3aa: CASSSRGDGNQPQHF

j_gene: TRBJ2-1
v_gene: TRBV20-1
d_gene: TRBD2
abundance: .
CDR3nt: TGCAGTGGAACGGTGGGGCTAGCGGGAGCATTGGGGCAGTTCTTC
CDR3aa: CSGTVGLAGALGQFF

j_gene: TRBJ1-1
v_gene: TRBV18
d_gene: .
abundance: few
CDR3nt: TGTGCCAGCTCACAGACAACCCTGAACACTGAAGCTTTCTTT
CDR3aa: CASSQTTLNTEAFF

j_gene: TRBJ2-5
v_gene: TRBV5-1
d_gene: .
abundance: many
CDR3nt: TGCGCCAGCAGCCCACAGCAAGAGACCCAGTACTTC
CDR3aa: CASSPQQETQYF

j_gene: TRBJ2-3
v_gene: TRBV20-1
d_gene: .
abundance: few
CDR3nt: TGCAGTGCTGGGGGAAATGCGTTTGATACGCAGTATTTT
CDR3aa: CSAGGNAFDTQYF

j_gene: TRBJ2-7
v_gene: TRBV29-1
d_gene: TRBD1
abundance: few
CDR3nt: TGCAGCGTGGGAATTTGGGGACAGGGTGTTGGCTACGAGCAGTACTTC
CDR3aa: CSVGIWGQGVGYEQYF

j_gene: TRBJ1-5
v_gene: TRBV12-3/TRBV12-4
d_gene: TRBD1
abundance: .
CDR3nt: TGTGCCAGCAGTGGACAGGGGGGACACAATCAGCCCCAGCATTTT
CDR3aa: CASSGQGGHNQPQHF

j_gene: TRBJ2-5
v_gene: TRBV6-2/TRBV6-3
d_gene: TRBD1
abundance: .
CDR3nt: TGTGCCAGCAGTTCGCAGGGGGCGAGAGAGACCCAGTACTTC
CDR3aa: CASSSQGARETQYF

j_gene: TRBJ1-1
v_gene: TRBV3-1
d_gene: TRBD1
abundance: few
CDR3nt: TGTGCCAGCAGCCAATACGACAGGGGAGAAGCTTTCTTT
CDR3aa: CASSQYDRGEAFF

j_gene: TRBJ2-7
v_gene: TRBV20-1
d_gene: TRBD2
abundance: few
CDR3nt: TGCAGTGCTAGTGAGAAACTAGCGGGAGTTTCCCAGTACTTC
CDR3aa: CSASEKLAGVSQYF

j_gene: TRBJ2-1
v_gene: TRBV24-1
d_gene: TRBD2
abundance: few
CDR3nt: TGTGCCACCAGTGACGGGGTTACTAGCGGGAGAAGGGTTGAGCAGTTCTTC
CDR3aa: CATSDGVTSGRRVEQFF

j_gene: TRBJ1-2
v_gene: TRBV27
d_gene: .
abundance: few
CDR3nt: TGTGCCACCCAGCCCAACAGGGAATCCTATGGCTACACCTTC
CDR3aa: CATQPNRESYGYTF

j_gene: TRBJ1-4
v_gene: TRBV20-1
d_gene: .
abundance: few
CDR3nt: TGCAGTGCTAACCGGGACATTCAGGAAAAACTGTTTTTT
CDR3aa: CSANRDIQEKLFF

j_gene: TRBJ2-5
v_gene: TRBV9
d_gene: TRBD1
abundance: .
CDR3nt: TGTGCCAGCAGCCCCTGGACAGGGAGGGAGACCCAGTACTTC
CDR3aa: CASSPWTGRETQYF

j_gene: TRBJ2-2
v_gene: TRBV6-2/TRBV6-3
d_gene: TRBD1
abundance: .
CDR3nt: TGTGCCAGCAGTTACCCCAGGACAGGTACCGGGGAGCTGTTTTTT
CDR3aa: CASSYPRTGTGELFF

j_gene: TRBJ1-1
v_gene: TRBV10-1
d_gene: TRBD1
abundance: .
CDR3nt: TGCGCCAGCAGTGAGCTACGACAGGGCACTGAAGCTTTCTTT
CDR3aa: CASSELRQGTEAFF

j_gene: TRBJ2-1
v_gene: TRBV25-1
d_gene: TRBD2
abundance: .
CDR3nt: TGTGCCAGCAGTGGGACTAGCAATGAGCAGTTCTTC
CDR3aa: CASSGTSNEQFF

j_gene: TRBJ1-2
v_gene: TRBV7-2
d_gene: .
abundance: .
CDR3nt: TGTGCCAGCAGCGCCAGGGTTGGATGGACTGGCTACACCTTC
CDR3aa: CASSARVGWTGYTF

j_gene: TRBJ2-6
v_gene: TRBV5-1
d_gene: .
abundance: many
CDR3nt: TGCGCCAGCAGCTTGGCTAGCAGCTCTGGGGCCAACGTCCTGACTTTC
CDR3aa: CASSLASSSGANVLTF

j_gene: TRBJ2-5
v_gene: TRBV2
d_gene: .
abundance: .
CDR3nt: TGTGCCAGCAGTGAACGGGACGGGACCCAGTACTTC
CDR3aa: CASSERDGTQYF

j_gene: TRBJ2-1
v_gene: TRBV20-1
d_gene: TRBD2
abundance: few
CDR3nt: TGCAGTGCTAGTCCGCCTAGCGGGAGGGTTTACGAGCAGTTCTTC
CDR3aa: CSASPPSGRVYEQFF

j_gene: TRBJ1-1
v_gene: TRBV11-2
d_gene: .
abundance: many
CDR3nt: TGTGCCAGCAGCTTATCGGGCCAGTTTGAAGCTTTCTTT
CDR3aa: CASSLSGQFEAFF

j_gene: TRBJ1-2
v_gene: TRBV12-3/TRBV12-4
d_gene: .
abundance: many
CDR3nt: TGTGCCAGCAGTCTCCACCACATTAGGGGCTACACCTTC
CDR3aa: CASSLHHIRGYTF

j_gene: TRBJ1-6
v_gene: TRBV5-1
d_gene: .
abundance: many
CDR3nt: TGCGCCAGCAGCTTCGCCAGAACACGGGAGCCTCTTTCACCCCTCCACTTT
CDR3aa: CASSFARTREPLSPLHF

j_gene: TRBJ2-2
v_gene: TRBV27
d_gene: .
abundance: many
CDR3nt: TGTGCCAGCAGGGTAAAGGGGGTGTCGGCCACCGGGGAGCTGTTTTTT
CDR3aa: CASRVKGVSATGELFF

j_gene: TRBJ1-5
v_gene: TRBV5-4
d_gene: .
abundance: .
CDR3nt: TGTGCCAGCAGCTTGGGCTCCACTCAGCCCCAGCATTTT
CDR3aa: CASSLGSTQPQHF

j_gene: TRBJ2-3
v_gene: TRBV5-1
d_gene: .
abundance: few
CDR3nt: TGCGCCAGCAGCTTGGCGGGGGGCCTGAGCACAGATACGCAGTATTTT
CDR3aa: CASSLAGGLSTDTQYF

j_gene: TRBJ2-3
v_gene: TRBV11-3
d_gene: TRBD2
abundance: .
CDR3nt: TGTGCCAGCAGCTGGGGACTAGCGGGACCGAGGGAGGATACGCAGTATTTT
CDR3aa: CASSWGLAGPREDTQYF

j_gene: TRBJ2-5
v_gene: TRBV2
d_gene: TRBD1
abundance: .
CDR3nt: TGTGCCAGCAGCAGACAGGGGTTCCAAGAGACCCAGTACTTC
CDR3aa: CASSRQGFQETQYF

j_gene: TRBJ1-4
v_gene: TRBV10-3
d_gene: .
abundance: .
CDR3nt: TGTGCCATAAGAGAAGGGCCAACTAATGAAAAACTGTTTTTT
CDR3aa: CAIREGPTNEKLFF

j_gene: TRBJ2-1
v_gene: TRBV20-1
d_gene: .
abundance: .
CDR3nt: TGCAGTGTAGCGGAGAGCTCCTACAATGAGCAGTTCTTC
CDR3aa: CSVAESSYNEQFF

j_gene: TRBJ1-1
v_gene: TRBV2
d_gene: .
abundance: once
CDR3nt: TGTGCCAGCAATGCAGGGAGGCCGGGTTACACTGAAGCTTTCTTT
CDR3aa: CASNAGRPGYTEAFF

j_gene: TRBJ1-1
v_gene: TRBV20-1
d_gene: .
abundance: .
CDR3nt: TGCAGTGCTACCGACCTTTCGACAGCGAACACTGAAGCTTTCTTT
CDR3aa: CSATDLSTANTEAFF

j_gene: TRBJ2-1
v_gene: TRBV20-1
d_gene: TRBD2
abundance: .
CDR3nt: TGCAGTGCTCAGCGGACTAGGAACTACAATGAGCAGTTCTTC
CDR3aa: CSAQRTRNYNEQFF

j_gene: TRBJ2-7
v_gene: TRBV20-1
d_gene: .
abundance: large
CDR3nt: TGCAGTGCTGGGATCGGGGAGCAGTACTTC
CDR3aa: CSAGIGEQYF

j_gene: TRBJ2-3
v_gene: TRBV4-3
d_gene: TRBD2
abundance: few
CDR3nt: TGCGCCAGCAGCCAAGACCGGGAGGGACACACAGATACGCAGTATTTT
CDR3aa: CASSQDREGHTDTQYF

j_gene: TRBJ1-1
v_gene: TRBV10-3
d_gene: TRBD1
abundance: .
CDR3nt: TGTGCCATCAGCCAGGGGGCTGAAACTGAAGCTTTCTTT
CDR3aa: CAISQGAETEAFF

j_gene: TRBJ2-5
v_gene: TRBV9
d_gene: .
abundance: .
CDR3nt: TGTGCCAGCAGCGTAGGTCCCACAGGGAGTGAGACCCAGTACTTC
CDR3aa: CASSVGPTGSETQYF

j_gene: TRBJ2-5
v_gene: TRBV5-6
d_gene: .
abundance: few
CDR3nt: TGTGCCAGCAGCAGATGGACTAACTCCCCTCCAGGGACCCAGTACTTC
CDR3aa: CASSRWTNSPPGTQYF

j_gene: TRBJ2-4
v_gene: TRBV19
d_gene: .
abundance: .
CDR3nt: TGTGCCAGTAGTACAGGAAACATTCAGTACTTC
CDR3aa: CASSTGNIQYF

j_gene: TRBJ2-1
v_gene: TRBV2
d_gene: TRBD2
abundance: .
CDR3nt: TGTGCCAGCAGACCCCAGACTAGCGGGAACAATGAGCAGTTCTTC
CDR3aa: CASRPQTSGNNEQFF

j_gene: TRBJ2-5
v_gene: TRBV6-5
d_gene: TRBD2
abundance: .
CDR3nt: TGTGCCAGCAGTTACGAGCTAGCGGGACGAGAGACCCAGTACTTC
CDR3aa: CASSYELAGRETQYF

j_gene: TRBJ2-7
v_gene: TRBV5-1
d_gene: .
abundance: .
CDR3nt: TGCGCCAGCAGCCCGGACAGCCAACACTACCTTTACGAGCAGTACTTC
CDR3aa: CASSPDSQHYLYEQYF

j_gene: TRBJ1-1
v_gene: TRBV28
d_gene: .
abundance: few
CDR3nt: TGTGCCAGCAGTTTATGGAGCACTGAAGCTTTCTTT
CDR3aa: CASSLWSTEAFF

j_gene: TRBJ2-2
v_gene: TRBV20-1
d_gene: .
abundance: few
CDR3nt: TGCAGTGCTAGAGCGACCACCGGGGAGCTGTTTTTT
CDR3aa: CSARATTGELFF

j_gene: TRBJ2-3
v_gene: TRBV12-3/TRBV12-4
d_gene: TRBD2
abundance: few
CDR3nt: TGTGCCAGCAGTTTTGGAGCGGGGGTAGATACGCAGTATTTT
CDR3aa: CASSFGAGVDTQYF

j_gene: TRBJ1-3
v_gene: TRBV6-6
d_gene: .
abundance: .
CDR3nt: TGTGCCAGCGGTGGAAACACCATATATTTT
CDR3aa: CASGGNTIYF